The clone carrying this T cell receptor (beta chain) was detected a few times. The antigen is undetermined. After template switching added a universal primer site, the resulting cDNA carried unique molecular identifiers. TCRdb called the 5' RACE reads again in MiXCR, with one record for every CDR3 protein. The sample includes nearly 900,000 distinct CDR3 sequences, roughly an eighth of them seen just once. The data derive from a study of identical twins. Study-level results: Interpretation of the results relied on cross-sectional statistical analysis and not on following the same donors. In zero-insertion analyses, partial confounding could arise from invariant MAIT and iNKT cells.

V was trimmed by 3 bases and J by 6 bases, leaving 15 bases between them. CDR1 and CDR2 from the germline V gene are LGHDT and YNNKEL (reference sequence). This CDR3 comprises 15 residues. This sample was also put to use in a study of yellow fever vaccine responses in identical twins.

The sample comprised PBMCs. The chain carries TRBV3-1 and TRBJ2-1; a weak D match, TRBD2 (6 bases). The TCR comes from a woman aged 18-30 years in good health. CDR3 sequence reads: CASSQGTPSANEQFF. The CDR3 DNA follows: TGTGCCAGCAGCCAGGGGACCCCTAGCGCCAATGAGCAGTTCTTC.